This TCR beta chain was identified in a study of blood T cells in healthy people across ages (dated by TCRdb to the mid-2010s). With regard to the full study: In model experiments, template switching captured roughly one uniquely barcoded TCR beta cDNA molecule for every two T cells. Age-related changes in TCR beta repertoire diversity were measured in the study by deep sequencing normalized with unique cDNA molecular identifiers. Four age groups were formed from the donors: young (average about 17 years), middle-aged (around 39), aged (about 62) and long-lived (approximately 78). Donors of different ages were randomly distributed across sequencing lanes to avoid experimental bias. Two additional independent replicas of 1 million unique cDNA reads from the same blood draw were analyzed for two donors (one aged 18 to 30 and one aged 80 or older).

Broad study findings and their caveats: Compared with the aged group, more naive CD4+ T cells, fewer expanded clones and increased TCR diversity were shown by the long-lived group, suggesting age selection. Because donor CMV infection status was unknown, age-related changes in expanded clonotypes were potentially confounded. As age increased, observed TCR beta diversity per million T cells dropped in a roughly linear way, and a significant reduction was already evident by age around 41. Estimates of total diversity based on one million sequenced T cells were considered lower bounds and underestimates. Bulk unsorted PBMC profiling prevented conclusive comparison of naive and antigen-experienced compartments. The percentage of naive T cells measured by flow cytometry correlated strongly with observed TCR beta diversity.

Systemically healthy Caucasian individuals from Russia, roughly 40 in total and aged about 6 to 90 years, were included as donors. Each donor gave about 9.7 milliliters of peripheral blood, drawn into EDTA-treated Vacutainer tubes. Ficoll-Paque density-gradient centrifugation was used to isolate PBMCs, with at least 6.5 million per sample. Total RNA was extracted from PBMCs with Trizol reagent, with at least 5.5 micrograms obtained per sample. For every donor, flow cytometry on a PBMC aliquot measured the percentage of naive CD45RAhigh/CD27high T cells. Spanning cysteine to phenylalanine, the CDR3 consists of 15 amino acids. Only the CDR3 part of the read is kept: 45 bases, read in frame from the first base. Via the germline V gene, CDR1 is SGHTA and CDR2 FQGNSA. In regard to this clonotype: What this receptor recognizes is not known. This may be a read error: a much more frequent sequence differs by one nucleotide.

The library was generated by 5' RACE. The reads were generated on an Illumina HiSeq 2500. A second PCR of about 6 to 11 cycles was performed with a sample-barcoded 5' primer and a J-beta primer mix. Each TCR beta cDNA molecule received a unique molecular identifier from a template-switch 5' adaptor carrying 12 random nucleotides. At least 2.5 million CDR3-containing paired-end reads were obtained from each sample. All of the RNA was converted into first-strand cDNA using the Mint cDNA synthesis kit, with a TRBC-specific oligonucleotide serving as the primer. Following uracil-DNA glycosylase treatment, all cDNA underwent a first 18-cycle PCR with the universal primers M1SS and BC2_uni_R. For the original study's pipeline: For normalization, 1 million high-quality reads, each with a distinct molecular identifier, were randomly selected from each sample. Reads with shared molecular identifiers were discarded instead of being binned into consensus sequences. CDR3 identification, clonotype clustering and error correction used MiTCR with a Q25 quality threshold and the strictest error-elimination algorithm. A nonparametric unseen species model with Euler transformation was used to estimate lower-bound total TCR beta diversity. TCRdb trimmed public reads at Q25 via fastp, called clones via MiXCR and kept in-frame beta chains. Each record represents a unique CDR3 protein, reported with the most common genes and DNA among its rows. For this entry, the V and J calls and clone size follow TCRdb and not the study's own pipeline. The sample table holds around 400,000 distinct CDR3 sequences, of which about 49% were seen once. The biggest ten clones account for around 53% of the sample.

The sequence came from a man aged 55 to 70 in good health. The sample consisted of blood. The V and J segments used are TRBV7-2 and TRBJ2-3, with 11 bases matching TRBD1. The CDR3 sequence is CACSPGQGAADTQYF. Here is the DNA: TGTGCCTGCAGCCCCGGACAGGGGGCCGCAGATACGCAGTATTTT.